Sequencing of this T cell receptor beta chain was carried out in a study of cytomegalovirus exposure and HLA in healthy donors. General study results and limits: HLA alleles were associated with around 17,000 TCR beta sequences in a later analysis at 0.05 false discovery rate.

The PCR made use of 60 Vbeta and 13 Jbeta primers. The protocol was immunoSEQ multiplex PCR, while the TCRdb copy is restricted to in-frame clones and leaves out a portion. Found here are more than 140,000 clones, roughly four fifths of them singletons; the top ten hold about 3.4%. The CDR3 length is 19 residues. CDR1 and CDR2 from the germline V gene are SGHVS and FNYEAQ. V was pared by 5 bases and J by 0 bases, with 23 bases between. Concerning this clone itself: Its antigen is not known.

The chain employs TRBV7-6 and TRBJ2-1, with D possibly TRBD2 on 7 matching bases. The sequence derives from a man younger than 35 in good health and CMV-seropositive. Sequenced sample: PBMCs. The CDR3 DNA sequence: TGTGCCAGCAGCCTCGAAGGGGGAGCGGGGATAGTCTCCTACAATGAGCAGTTCTTC. It yields the protein CASSLEGGAGIVSYNEQFF. The full variable domain, with the rest looked up from reference TRBV7-6 and TRBJ2-1, is GAGVSQSPRYKVTKRGQDVALRCDPISGHVSLYWYRQALGQGPEFLTYFNYEAQQDKSGLPNDRFSAERPEGSISTLTIQRTEQRDSAMYRCASSLEGGAGIVSYNEQFFGPGTRLTVL.